Below, one T cell receptor (beta chain) is given with its context. Its antigen has not been determined. No quality values exist for individual bases; no much larger clone is one base distant. TCRbeta CDR3 regions were amplified from genomic DNA by means of the immunoSEQ Assay, a bias-controlled multiplex PCR. The published analysis was carried out like this. Within the assay, amplification of reference gene primers was used to estimate how many nucleated cells each sample contained. To quantify the absolute abundance of each unique TCRbeta CDR3 rearrangement, sequence reads were collapsed and filtered. For each sample, productive Simpson clonality was calculated as the square root of Simpson's diversity index across productive rearrangements. In TCRdb, the immuneACCESS table is reduced to in-frame sequences with V and J assigned. These tables do not hold every clone; where another copy was compared, an unresolved V gene accounts for under half, and the others remain unexplained. The V and J calls and the clone size are those of that table, but D and trimming were determined from the DNA. The sample table shows almost 200,000 clones, and 86% are seen once. 0.75% to 0.95% of the sample rests with the top ten.

This specimen comes from a study of blood T cell repertoires in COVID-19 (dated by TCRdb to 2020 to 2021). For the wider study: The collaborator samples originated in the United States, Italy and Spain and spanned the acute and convalescent phases of COVID-19. The prospective study material was composed of cDNA or gDNA derived from T cells, B-cell-depleted T cells, or PBMCs. Subjects who had been exposed to COVID-19, were actively infected with it, or had recovered from it provided the deeply sampled blood TCRbeta repertoires that made up the dataset. The repertoires were made available in a free public database intended to serve as a resource for research on the immune response to SARS-CoV-2. The samples were drawn from two sources: the first 160 participants of the ongoing ImmuneRACE study, and some 1,300 subjects contributed by 6 global collaborators. Sample metadata almost always included a de-identified subject ID, COVID-19 status, age in years and sex. HLA class I and class II types, where available, came from metadata supplied by the sample provider rather than from assay-based typing. The full study reports these points: How much clinical and demographic metadata was included differed by source and by participant, and the metadata was provided uncurated.

Collaborating institutions collected whole blood in K2EDTA tubes following their own protocols. For TCRbeta analysis, collaborators shipped samples as frozen whole blood, isolated PBMCs, or DNA extracted from either of those sample types. Trimming removed 8 bases from V and 4 bases from J, leaving 9 bases between the germline ends. CDR3 length: 12 amino acids, cysteine to phenylalanine. Just CDR3 DNA is preserved here, 36 bases in frame from base 1. CDR1 LGHNA and CDR2 YNFKEQ are derived from the germline V gene. The chain uses TRBV4-2 and TRBJ2-1; a confident D gene designation cannot be given. The sequenced sample was peripheral blood. The TCR was taken from a woman aged 70-85 years with acute or convalescent COVID-19. The CDR3 reads as follows: CASGPSYNEQFF. The sequence in DNA is TGTGCCAGCGGCCCCTCTTACAATGAGCAGTTCTTC.